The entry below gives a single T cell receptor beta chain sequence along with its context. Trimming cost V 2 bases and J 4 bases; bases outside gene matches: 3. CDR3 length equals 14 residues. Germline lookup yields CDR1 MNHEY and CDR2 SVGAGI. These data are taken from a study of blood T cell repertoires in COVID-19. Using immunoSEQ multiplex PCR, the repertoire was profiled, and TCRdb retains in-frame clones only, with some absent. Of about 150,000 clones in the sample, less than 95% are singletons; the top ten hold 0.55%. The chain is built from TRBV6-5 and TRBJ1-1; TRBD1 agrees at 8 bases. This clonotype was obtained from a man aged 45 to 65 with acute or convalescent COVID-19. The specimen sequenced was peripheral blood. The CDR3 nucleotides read TGTGCCAGCAGTTACCTACAGGGGGGCACTGAAGCTTTCTTT. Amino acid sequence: CASSYLQGGTEAFF.